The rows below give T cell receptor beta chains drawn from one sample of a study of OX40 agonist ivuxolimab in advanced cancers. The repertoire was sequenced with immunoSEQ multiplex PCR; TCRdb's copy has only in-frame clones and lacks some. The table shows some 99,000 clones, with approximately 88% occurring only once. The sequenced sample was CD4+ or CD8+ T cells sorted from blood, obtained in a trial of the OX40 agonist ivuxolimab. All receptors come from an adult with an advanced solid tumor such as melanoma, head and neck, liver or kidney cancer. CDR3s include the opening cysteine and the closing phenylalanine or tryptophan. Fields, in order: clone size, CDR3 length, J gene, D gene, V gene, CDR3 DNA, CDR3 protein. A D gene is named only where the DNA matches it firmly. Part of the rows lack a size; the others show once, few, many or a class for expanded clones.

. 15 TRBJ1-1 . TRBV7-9 TGTGCCAGCAGCTTAGCCACAGGGCTCGGGACTGAAGCTTTCTTT CASSLATGLGTEAFF
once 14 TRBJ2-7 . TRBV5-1 TGCGCCAGCAGCTTAGGCTCGCCCCCAAACGAGCAGTACTTC CASSLGSPPNEQYF
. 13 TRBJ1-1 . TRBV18 TGTGCCAGCTCACCCGAGATGGGGACTGAAGCTTTCTTT CASSPEMGTEAFF
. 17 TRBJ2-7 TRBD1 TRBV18 TGTGCCAGCTCACCTACTGCACCGGGACAGGTAGGCTACGAGCAGTACTTC CASSPTAPGQVGYEQYF
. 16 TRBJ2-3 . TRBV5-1 TGCGCCAGCAGCTTTATCAAGGGTGAGGGAACAGATACGCAGTATTTT CASSFIKGEGTDTQYF
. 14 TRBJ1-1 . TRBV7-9 TGTGCCAGCAGCTTTCGAGGGGGGAACACTGAAGCTTTCTTT CASSFRGGNTEAFF
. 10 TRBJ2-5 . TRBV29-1 TGCAGCGTTCGGTTAGAGACCCAGTACTTC CSVRLETQYF
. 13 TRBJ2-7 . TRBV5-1 TGCGCCAGCAGCTTGCCGGGGTCGGACGAGCAGTACTTC CASSLPGSDEQYF
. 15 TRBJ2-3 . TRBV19 TGTGCCAGTAGTTATGTCACGACTAGCACAGATACGCAGTATTTT CASSYVTTSTDTQYF
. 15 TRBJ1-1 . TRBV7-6 TGTGCCAGCAGCCCCGAGGGGCGGATGAACACTGAAGCTTTCTTT CASSPEGRMNTEAFF
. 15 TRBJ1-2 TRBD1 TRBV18 TGTGCCAGCTCACCCGGACAGGGGGAATTCTCTGGCTACACCTTC CASSPGQGEFSGYTF
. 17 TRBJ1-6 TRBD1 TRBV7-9 TGTGCCAGCAGTTCCTCGACAGGGAGCTCCTATAATTCACCCCTCCACTTT CASSSSTGSSYNSPLHF
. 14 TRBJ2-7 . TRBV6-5 TGTGCCAGCAGTTACTCGAACCAGCGCTACGAGCAGTACTTC CASSYSNQRYEQYF
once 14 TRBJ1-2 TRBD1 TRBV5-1 TGCGCCAGCAGTTATGACAGGGCCGGGCATGGCTACACCTTC CASSYDRAGHGYTF
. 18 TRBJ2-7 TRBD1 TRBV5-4 TGTGCCAGCAGCTGGGGCCTTTCCGGGACAGGTCGGTCCTACGAGCAGTACTTC CASSWGLSGTGRSYEQYF
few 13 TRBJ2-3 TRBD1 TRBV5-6 TGTGCCAGCAGCAAGACAGGGCCAGATACGCAGTATTTT CASSKTGPDTQYF
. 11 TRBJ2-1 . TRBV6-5 TGTGCCAGCAGCTTCAGGAATGAGCAGTTCTTC CASSFRNEQFF
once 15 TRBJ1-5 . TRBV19 TGTGCCAGTAGTATAGGGGGGGGGAGCAATCAGCCCCAGCATTTT CASSIGGGSNQPQHF
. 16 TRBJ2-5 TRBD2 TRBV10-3 TGTGCCATCAGCCTGGGACTAGCGGGGGGTAAAGAGACCCAGTACTTC CAISLGLAGGKETQYF
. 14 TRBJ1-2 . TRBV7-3 TGTGCCAGCAGCTTAAGTGGGCAGGGTTATGGCTACACCTTC CASSLSGQGYGYTF
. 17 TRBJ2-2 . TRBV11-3 TGTGCCAGCAGCTTAACGCTCGGACAGAAGAACACCGGGGAGCTGTTTTTT CASSLTLGQKNTGELFF
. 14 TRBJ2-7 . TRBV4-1 TGCGCCAGCAGCCAACTCGCAGGGTTTTACGAGCAGTACTTC CASSQLAGFYEQYF
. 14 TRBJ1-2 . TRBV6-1 TGTGCCAGCACCTGGGACATCTATGAAAATGGCTACACCTTC CASTWDIYENGYTF
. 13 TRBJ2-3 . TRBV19 TGTGCCAGTAGTATCCCGGGACCCTATACGCAGTATTTT CASSIPGPYTQYF
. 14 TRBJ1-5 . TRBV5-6 TGTGCCAGCACCGACTCAGACCTGGATGAGCCCCAGCATTTT CASTDSDLDEPQHF
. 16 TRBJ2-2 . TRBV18 TGTGCCAGCTCACCTTCCGGGGGCCCAAGGACCGGGGAGCTGTTTTTT CASSPSGGPRTGELFF
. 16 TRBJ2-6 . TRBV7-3 TGTGCCAGCAGCTCAGGGGACATGCCTGGGGCCAACGTCCTGACTTTC CASSSGDMPGANVLTF
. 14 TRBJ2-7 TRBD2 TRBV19 TGTGCCAGTAGTATCGAGGGAGGGCCCTACGAGCAGTACTTC CASSIEGGPYEQYF
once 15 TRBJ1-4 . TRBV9 TGTGCCAGCAGCGCGGCGTCAGGGAGAAGTGAAAAACTGTTTTTT CASSAASGRSEKLFF
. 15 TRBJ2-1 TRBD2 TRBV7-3 TGTGCCAGCAGCTTAGTTCCTAGCGGCGTGAATGAGCAGTTCTTC CASSLVPSGVNEQFF
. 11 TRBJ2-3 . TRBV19 TGTGCCAGTAGTATTTCAGATACGCAGTATTTT CASSISDTQYF
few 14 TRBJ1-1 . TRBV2 TGTGCCAGCAGGGGGGACACCGCGAACACTGAAGCTTTCTTT CASRGDTANTEAFF
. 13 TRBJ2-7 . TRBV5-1 TGCGCCAGCAGCTTGCGGCCCCTAGGCGAGCAGTACTTC CASSLRPLGEQYF
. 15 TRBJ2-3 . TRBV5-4 TGTGCCAGCAGCTTGGGTGGAGATGGGGCAGATACGCAGTATTTT CASSLGGDGADTQYF
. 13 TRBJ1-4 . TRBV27 TGTGCCAGCGGGGGGGGATTTAATGAAAAACTGTTTTTT CASGGGFNEKLFF
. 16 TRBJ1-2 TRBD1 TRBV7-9 TGTGCCAGCAGCTCCTCGGGGGGACAGAGTAACTATGGCTACACCTTC CASSSSGGQSNYGYTF
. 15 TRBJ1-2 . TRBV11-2 TGTGCCAGCAGCTTGCAGGGGTGGGGTAACTATGGCTACACCTTC CASSLQGWGNYGYTF
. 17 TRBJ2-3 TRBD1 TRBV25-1 TGTGCCAGCCGGGCCGGGACAGGGAAGGGGAGCACAGATACGCAGTATTTT CASRAGTGKGSTDTQYF
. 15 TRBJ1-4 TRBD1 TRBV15 TGTGCCACCAGCAGAGGGGGGACAGATAGAACGAAACTGTTTTTT CATSRGGTDRTKLFF
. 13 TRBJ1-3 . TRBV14 TGTGCCAGCAGCCAAGTCAGCGGAAACACCATATATTTT CASSQVSGNTIYF
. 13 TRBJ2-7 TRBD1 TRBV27 TGTGCCAGCAGTCCCCGGACAGGGCCTGTCAAGTACTTC CASSPRTGPVKYF
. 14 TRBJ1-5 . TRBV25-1 TGTGCCACCCGGGGCCCCGGTAGCAATCAGCCCCAGCATTTT CATRGPGSNQPQHF
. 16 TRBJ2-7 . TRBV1 TGCGCCAGCAGCCAAGAACCTTCCGACTTTTCCTACGAGCAGTACTTC CASSQEPSDFSYEQYF
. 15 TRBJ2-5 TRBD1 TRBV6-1 TGTGCCAGCAGTGACACCAGGAAGGGGGCAGAGACCCAGTACTTC CASSDTRKGAETQYF
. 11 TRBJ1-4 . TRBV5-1 TGCGCCAGCAGAAATAATGAAAAACTGTTTTTT CASRNNEKLFF
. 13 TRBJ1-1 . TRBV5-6 TGTGCCAGCAGCTTGGGATTGAACACTGAAGCTTTCTTT CASSLGLNTEAFF